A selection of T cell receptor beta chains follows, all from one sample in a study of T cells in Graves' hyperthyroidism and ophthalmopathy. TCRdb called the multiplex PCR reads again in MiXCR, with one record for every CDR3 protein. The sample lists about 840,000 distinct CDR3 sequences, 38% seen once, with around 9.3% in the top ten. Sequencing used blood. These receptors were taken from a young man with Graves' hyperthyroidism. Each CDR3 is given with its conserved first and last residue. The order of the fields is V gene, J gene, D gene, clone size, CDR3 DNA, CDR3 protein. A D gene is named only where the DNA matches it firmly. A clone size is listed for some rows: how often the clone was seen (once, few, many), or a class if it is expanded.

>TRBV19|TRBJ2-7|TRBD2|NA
TGTGCCAGCAGTCATCCGGGACTAGACATGAGCTCCTACGAGCAGTACTTC
CASSHPGLDMSSYEQYF
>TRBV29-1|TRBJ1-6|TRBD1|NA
TGCAGCGTTCGGACAGGGTCTGATTCACCCCTCCACTTT
CSVRTGSDSPLHF
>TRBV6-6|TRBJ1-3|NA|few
TGTGCCAGCACCCTAGGGGGTGACGGAAACACCATATATTTT
CASTLGGDGNTIYF
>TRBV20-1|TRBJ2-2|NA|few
TGCAGTGCTAGGTGGCAGGGTGACACCGGGGAGCTGTTTTTT
CSARWQGDTGELFF
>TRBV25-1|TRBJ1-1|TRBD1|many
TGTGCCAGCAGTGACCCCAGGGGGGACACTGAAGCTTTCTTT
CASSDPRGDTEAFF
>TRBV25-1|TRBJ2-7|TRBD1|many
TGTGCCAGCAGTGAGACAGGGGACGCGTCCGAGCAGTACTTC
CASSETGDASEQYF
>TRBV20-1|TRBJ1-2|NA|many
TGCAGTGCTAGTACAGGGTTGGCGGGCTACACCTTC
CSASTGLAGYTF
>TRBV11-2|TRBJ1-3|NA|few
TGTGCCAGCGGAGCCATAACGATGGGTGGAAACACCATATATTTT
CASGAITMGGNTIYF
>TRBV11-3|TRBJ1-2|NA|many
TGTGCCAGCAGCGCCACTAACTATGGCTACACCTTC
CASSATNYGYTF
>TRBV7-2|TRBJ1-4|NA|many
TGTGCCAGCAGCCCAGGGGCAGGGAGGGATGAAAAACTGTTTTTT
CASSPGAGRDEKLFF
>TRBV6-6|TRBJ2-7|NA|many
TGTGCCAGCAGCCCGGACTTATCCTACGAGCAGTACTTC
CASSPDLSYEQYF
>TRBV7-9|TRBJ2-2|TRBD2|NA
TGTGCCGGCGGCTTACAGGGACTAGAAACCGGGGAGCTGTTTTTT
CAGGLQGLETGELFF
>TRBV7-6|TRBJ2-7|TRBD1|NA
TGTGCCAGCAGTCGACAGGGGCCAACATCTTCCTACGAGCAGTACTTC
CASSRQGPTSSYEQYF
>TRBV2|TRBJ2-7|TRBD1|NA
TGTGCCAGCAGCCAAGCCTCAGGGGGCCTGTCCTACGAGCAGTACTTC
CASSQASGGLSYEQYF
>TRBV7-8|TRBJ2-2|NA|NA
TGTGCCAGCAGCTTAGCGGGGGGCTCCATATCCGGGGAGCTGTTTTTT
CASSLAGGSISGELFF
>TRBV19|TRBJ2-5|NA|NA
TGTGCCAGCGGGACCCCTGGGGAGACCCAGTACTTC
CASGTPGETQYF
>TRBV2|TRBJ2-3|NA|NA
TGTGCCAGCAGTGGCGGGGATACGCAGTATTTT
CASSGGDTQYF
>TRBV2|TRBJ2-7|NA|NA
TGTGCCAGCAGTGAGTGGACGGAGAGCTACGAGCAGTACTTC
CASSEWTESYEQYF
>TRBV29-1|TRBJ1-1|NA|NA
NA
CICSARMRGNTEAFF
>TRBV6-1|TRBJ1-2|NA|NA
TGTGCCAGCAGTATAGTTGGCTACACCTTC
CASSIVGYTF
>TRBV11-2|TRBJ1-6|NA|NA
TGTGCCAGCAGCTTCGCGACAGGACTCTCTTCACCCCTCCACTTT
CASSFATGLSSPLHF
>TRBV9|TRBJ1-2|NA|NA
TGTGCCAGCAGCGAGGGGTCTACCTGGGGCTACACCTTC
CASSEGSTWGYTF
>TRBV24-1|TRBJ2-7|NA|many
TGTGCCACCAGTGGTGGGAATGACTACGAGCAGTACTTC
CATSGGNDYEQYF
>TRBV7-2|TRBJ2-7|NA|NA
TGCGCCAGCAGCCCAGGACAGCCGCCCTACGAGCAGTACTTC
CASSPGQPPYEQYF
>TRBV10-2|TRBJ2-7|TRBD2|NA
TGCGCCAGCAGTGAGATGGTGGGAGGGCCCCCCTCCGAGCAGTACTTC
CASSEMVGGPPSEQYF
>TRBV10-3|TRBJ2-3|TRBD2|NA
TGTGCCAGCAGTGATAAGAGCGGGACTATAGATACGCAGTATTTT
CASSDKSGTIDTQYF
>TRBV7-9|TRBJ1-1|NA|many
TGTGCCAGCGGTGACTGGACTGAAGCTTTCTTT
CASGDWTEAFF
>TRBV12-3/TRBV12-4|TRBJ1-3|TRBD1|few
TGTGCCAGCAGCGACAGGGGGCGGAACACCATATATTTT
CASSDRGRNTIYF
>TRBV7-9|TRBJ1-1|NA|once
TGTGCCAGCAGCTTAAATCGGATGGACACTGAAGCTTTCTTT
CASSLNRMDTEAFF
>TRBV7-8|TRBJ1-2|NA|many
TGTGCCAGCACCCCAGACCAGGGCAGCGACTATGGCTACACCTTC
CASTPDQGSDYGYTF
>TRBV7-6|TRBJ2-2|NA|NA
TGTGCCAGCAGGCTTTTAACGGTTACTAGAGATGGCGGGGAGCTGTTTTTT
CASRLLTVTRDGGELFF
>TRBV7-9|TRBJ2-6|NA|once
TGTGCCAGCGGGAGGGGGGGCGCTGGGGCCAACGTCCTGACTTTC
CASGRGGAGANVLTF
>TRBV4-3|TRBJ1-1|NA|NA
TGCGCCAGCAGCCGGGAGGCAGGAGGGATGACTGAAGCTTTCTTT
CASSREAGGMTEAFF
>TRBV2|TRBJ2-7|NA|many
TGTGCCGCTAGGAGCGCCTACGAGCAGTACTTC
CAARSAYEQYF
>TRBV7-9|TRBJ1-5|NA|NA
TGTGCCAGCAGCTTACGACCTAAAAGTCAGAAGCCCCAGCATTTT
CASSLRPKSQKPQHF
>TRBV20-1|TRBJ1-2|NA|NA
TGCAGTGCTAGAGATACCCGTGCCTCGGGCCCCTATGGCTACACCTTC
CSARDTRASGPYGYTF
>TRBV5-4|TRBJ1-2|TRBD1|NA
TGTGCCAACAGCTTGACAGGGGGTAACTATGGCTACACCTTC
CANSLTGGNYGYTF
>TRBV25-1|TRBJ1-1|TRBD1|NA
TGTGCCAGCAGTGCTACCCGGGACAGGGGGCGGCGAGGAGCTTTCTTT
CASSATRDRGRRGAFF
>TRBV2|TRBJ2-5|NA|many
TGTGCCAGTCGCCGGGACACAGAAGAGACCCAGTACTTC
CASRRDTEETQYF
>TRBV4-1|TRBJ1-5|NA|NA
TGCGCCAGCAGCCCTACCGGTCTTCAGCCCCAGCATTTT
CASSPTGLQPQHF
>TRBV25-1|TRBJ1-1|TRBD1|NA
TGTGCCAGCAAGCGGACAGGGGCGACTGAAGCTTTCTTT
CASKRTGATEAFF
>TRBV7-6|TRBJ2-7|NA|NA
TGTGCCGCTTGGGGGCGAGGGACCTACGAGCAGTACTTC
CAAWGRGTYEQYF
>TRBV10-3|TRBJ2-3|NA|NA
TGTGCCATCAGTGATAGTGGTACGCAGTATTTT
CAISDSGTQYF
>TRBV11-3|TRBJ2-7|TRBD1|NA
TGTGCCAGCAGCTCACAGACAGGGTTGTATGGAGAGCAGTACTTC
CASSSQTGLYGEQYF
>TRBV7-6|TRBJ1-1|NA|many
TGTGCCAGCAGCTTTAACCTTGGGACTGAAGCTTTCTTT
CASSFNLGTEAFF
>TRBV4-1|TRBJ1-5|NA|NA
TGCGCCAGCAGCCAAGAAGGGGATGGGAGCAATCAGCCCCAGCATTTT
CASSQEGDGSNQPQHF